The next 23 T cell receptor beta chains were all read from a single sample in a study of T cell clonality in common variable immunodeficiency. Measured with immunoSEQ multiplex PCR; TCRdb has only the in-frame clones, and not every one. The sample contains 5,700 or so clones, none of them singletons. Study-wide findings and caveats: Reportedly, TCR beta sequences from common variable immunodeficiency showed fewer deletions and N-nucleotide insertions.

No antigen is known for these receptors. Sequencing was performed on peripheral blood mononuclear cells. These receptors were obtained from a human donor with common variable immunodeficiency.

This clone is judged medium-sized. The CDR3 end is not reached by the read, which stops 3 residues before it; the germline J gene fills it in. V usage is TRBV19 and J usage is TRBJ2-7; tentative D call: TRBD1 (7 bases). The V end was cut by 6 bases, the J end by 2 bases, with 17 bases between. The CDR3 loop spans 15 amino acids. Germline V gene sequence: CDR1 LNHDA, CDR2 SQIVND (reference sequence). The CDR3 sequence: CASSSAGQRAYEQYF. The covered CDR3 bases are TGTGCCAGTAGCTCTGCGGGACAGCGAGCCTACGAG.

This clone is medium-sized (0.01 to 0.1%) within its sample. From the germline J gene comes the end of the CDR3, since the read stops 3 residues before it. This chain joins TRBV19 and TRBJ2-7; D ambiguous. The V and J ends lost 5 bases and 1 base respectively, with 6 bases between them. CDR3 length equals 12 residues. CDR1 and CDR2 from the germline V gene are LNHDA and SQIVND (reference sequence). CDR3 region: CASSGLSYEQYF. Incomplete CDR3 DNA: TGTGCCAGTAGTGGGCTTTCCTACGAG.

This clone occurred a few times. The CDR3 reads CASSWDIRPYEQYF. Incomplete CDR3 DNA: TGTGCCAGCAGTTGGGACATACGGCCCTACGAG. The chain uses TRBV5-6 and TRBJ2-7; a possible D gene is TRBD1 (6 bases). From the germline J gene comes the end of the CDR3, since the read stops 3 residues before it. Germline-derived CDR1 and CDR2 are SGHDT and YYEEEE. The CDR3 consists of 14 residues. With 5 bases removed from V and 2 bases from J, the gap between germline ends came to 14 bases.

This clone was counted only a few times. The CDR3 end is not reached by the read, which stops 3 residues before it; the germline J gene fills it in. This chain uses TRBV19 with TRBJ2-7; D is unresolved. Trimming removed 5 bases from V and 1 base from J, with 18 bases in between. This CDR3 is built from 16 residues. The germline CDR1 and CDR2 sequences are LNHDA and SQIVND (reference sequence). The sequenced part of the CDR3 DNA is TGTGCCAGTAGTTCCCCAACTGAGCAGGCGTCCTACGAG. Amino acid sequence: CASSSPTEQASYE. In full, the CDR3 reads CASSSPTEQASYEQYF.

This clone was seen a handful of times. The read terminates 3 residues before the CDR3 end, so the remaining end is supplied by the germline J gene. The chain couples TRBV20-1 to TRBJ2-1, with TRBD1 matching over 8 bases. Germline V gene data show CDR1 as DFQATT and CDR2 as SNEGSKA (reference sequence). The V gene end was trimmed by 3 bases and the J gene end by 3 bases; junction bases not matched to a gene: 4. This CDR3 has 14 amino acids. CDR3 protein: CSARDRVNYNEQFF. The part of the CDR3 DNA that was read is TGCAGTGCTAGGGACAGGGTTAACTACAATGAG.

This clone was observed many times. The DNA ends 3 residues before the CDR3 does, and the rest of the CDR3 is filled in from the germline J gene. This chain links TRBV7-2 with TRBJ2-3; perhaps TRBD2 as D (5 bases). The germline V and J ends were trimmed by 2 bases and 0 bases, with 9 bases remaining between them. Germline assignment: CDR1 SGHTA and CDR2 FQGNSA. This CDR3 is built from 15 residues. The sequenced part of the CDR3 DNA is TGTGCCAGCAGCTTATTAGCGCCTAGCACAGATACG. The encoded protein is CASSLLAPSTDT. The CDR3, in full, reads CASSLLAPSTDTQYF.

This clone has more than one count but fewer than ten. Sequencing ends 3 residues short of the CDR3 end; the germline J gene provides the rest. The chain uses TRBV6-1 and TRBJ1-5; D uncertain. Germline lookup yields CDR1 MNHNS and CDR2 SASEGT. The CDR3 has 13 residues. Trimming shortened V by 3 bases and J by 5 bases, and 8 bases separated the two germline ends. The sequenced part of the CDR3 DNA is TGTGCCAGCAGTGACCCCCCCTATCAGCCC. Its translation: CASSDPPYQP. The CDR3 in full is CASSDPPYQPQHF.

In its sample, this clone was seen many times. The read stops 3 residues short of the end of the CDR3; the missing end is completed from the germline J gene. Other DNA sequences in the same sample also yield this CDR3. The V call is TRBV6-1, the J call TRBJ1-4; D is undetermined. The CDR3 covers 14 residues. From germline, CDR1 is MNHNS and CDR2 SASEGT. Trimming shortened V by 3 bases and J by 1 base, and 6 bases separated the two germline ends. The CDR3 DNA, read in part, is TGTGCCAGCAGTGACCGGGGAACTAATGAAAAA. Protein: CASSDRGTNEK. The CDR3 in full is CASSDRGTNEKLFF.

This clone showed up just a few times. CDR3 DNA, as far as it was read: TGTGCCAGTAGTATAAGGGGCCCCAGGGGAGAGAACACTGAA. Translation gives CASSIRGPRGENTE. The entire CDR3 is CASSIRGPRGENTEAFF. J is TRBJ1-1 and V is TRBV19, with a possible D match to TRBD1 (6 bases). The DNA ends 3 residues before the CDR3 does, and the rest of the CDR3 is filled in from the germline J gene. Germline V lookup: CDR1 LNHDA, CDR2 SQIVND (reference sequence). CDR3 size: 17 residues. Trimming shortened V by 2 bases and J by 1 base, and 17 bases separated the two germline ends.

The table lists this clone with a few counts. Sequencing ends 3 residues short of the CDR3 end; the germline J gene provides the rest. The V gene is TRBV7-2, the J gene TRBJ2-1; 12 bases align to TRBD2. Germline V lookup: CDR1 SGHTA, CDR2 FQGNSA. CDR3 length: 15 residues. V dropped 3 bases and J dropped 5; count of bases not matched to a gene: 2. The CDR3 here is CASSLTSGSHNEQFF. CDR3 DNA, as far as it was read: TGTGCCAGCAGCTTGACTAGCGGGAGTCACAATGAG.

This clone was seen only a few times. The CDR3 extends 3 residues past the end of the read, so its final part is completed from the germline J gene. The chain carries TRBV2 and TRBJ1-1; 8 bases fit TRBD1. Germline V gene lookup returns CDR1 SNHLY and CDR2 FYNNEI. V lost 8 bases to trimming and J lost 4 bases; unmatched junction nucleotides: 6. This CDR3 region has 13 residues. The CDR3 is CASGRDRSTEAFF. CDR3 DNA, as far as it was read: TGTGCCAGCGGAAGGGACAGGTCCACTGAA.

For this clone: The read terminates 3 residues ahead of where the CDR3 ends, so the germline J gene completes it. This sequence joins TRBV2 and TRBJ1-1; weak D call: TRBD1 (5 bases). The V gene's germline CDR1 is SNHLY and CDR2 FYNNEI. The length of the CDR3 is 13 residues. Trimming left V 9 bases short and J 6 bases short, with 17 bases between. The chain's CDR3 is CARGDGGRPEAFF. The covered CDR3 bases are TGTGCCAGGGGGGACGGGGGGAGGCCTGAA. The variable domain in full, with the rest retrieved from reference TRBV2 and TRBJ1-1, is EPEVTQTPSHQVTQMGQEVILRCVPISNHLYFYWYRQILGQKVEFLVSFYNNEISEKSEIFDDQFSVERPDGSNFTLKIRSTKLEDSAMYFCARGDGGRPEAFFGQGTRLTVV.

Only a few counts were recorded for this clone. The CDR3 end lies 3 residues beyond the end of the read and is filled in from the germline J gene. The chain carries TRBV18 and TRBJ2-7, with TRBD2 matching 8 bases. Looked up from germline, CDR1 is KGHSH and CDR2 is LQKENI. With 1 base clipped from V and 0 bases from J, the junction kept 5 bases outside the gene matches. The CDR3 contains 16 residues. The DNA read from the CDR3 is TGTGCCAGCTCACCACGGGCCGGGACTAGCTCCTACGAG. Protein product: CASSPRAGTSSYE. The entire CDR3 sequence reads CASSPRAGTSSYEQYF.

At least ten counts were recorded for this clone. The observed sequence ends 3 residues before the CDR3 terminus, with the missing tail filled in from the germline J gene. The rearrangement uses TRBV7-9 and TRBJ2-5, with D possibly matching TRBD1 (6 bases). The length of the CDR3 is 12 residues. The germline gives CDR1 SEHNR, CDR2 FQNEAQ (reference sequence). With 6 bases removed from V and 4 bases from J, the gap between germline ends came to 9 bases. CDR3 amino acids: CASSTRGETQYF. CDR3 bases read: TGTGCCAGCAGTACCAGGGGAGAGACC.

This clone has ten or more counts. The observed sequence ends 3 residues before the CDR3 terminus, with the missing tail filled in from the germline J gene. V and J are TRBV7-2 and TRBJ2-1; D not resolved. CDR1 SGHTA and CDR2 FQGNSA come from the germline V gene. This CDR3 spans 14 amino acids. Trimming removed 1 base at V and 8 bases at J, with 12 bases between. The covered CDR3 bases are TGTGCCAGCAGCTTAGATGGCCCTTTGGATGAG. Translation: CASSLDGPLDE. The whole CDR3 protein is CASSLDGPLDEQFF.

There are many counts of this clone. This chain's CDR3 is CASSPAQGHSGNTIYF. The part of the CDR3 DNA that was read is TGTGCCAGCTCACCGGCCCAGGGCCACTCTGGAAACACC. The gene calls are TRBV18 and TRBJ1-3, with D tentatively TRBD1 (5 bases). Read data end 3 residues before the CDR3 end; the end is taken from the germline J gene. This CDR3 comprises 16 residues. Trimming removed 3 bases from V and 0 bases from J, with 12 bases in between. Germline assignment: CDR1 KGHSH and CDR2 LQKENI.

This clone showed up many times. Read coverage stops 3 residues before the CDR3 terminus; the germline J gene supplies the remainder. The chain employs TRBV4-2 and TRBJ2-2; TRBD2 might be the D (5 bases). V dropped 4 bases and J dropped 6 bases, with 9 bases sitting between them. CDR1 is LGHNA, CDR2 YNFKEQ, per germline. This CDR3 contains 13 residues. The CDR3 loop is CASSPTGAGELFF. Partial CDR3 DNA: TGTGCCAGCAGCCCAACCGGGGCCGGGGAG.

The CDR3 bases that were read are TGTGCCAGCAGCCCGTCTGGCGGGGGGACCTACGAG. Its protein product is CASSPSGGGTYE. In full, the CDR3 is CASSPSGGGTYEQYF. The rearrangement links TRBV7-2 to TRBJ2-7; 8 bases match TRBD2. The sequenced fragment ends 3 residues before the CDR3 boundary, so the rest is inferred from the germline J gene. The V and J ends lost 5 bases and 2 bases, in that order; junction bases with no gene match: 8. Germline values: CDR1 SGHTA, CDR2 FQGNSA. The CDR3 is made up of 15 amino acids.

This clone was counted at least ten times. With the read ending 3 residues before the CDR3 end, the germline J gene is used to fill in that end. This chain joins TRBV10-3 and TRBJ1-1, with D uncertain. V lost 3 bases and J lost 1, with 9 bases in between. The CDR3 runs to 14 residues. CDR1 is ENHRY, CDR2 SYGVKD, per germline. The CDR3 region is CAISDMGRNTEAFF. CDR3 DNA, as far as it was read: TGTGCCATCAGTGATATGGGCAGGAACACTGAA.

A note on this clone: The read comes to an end 3 residues before the CDR3 does, leaving the germline J gene to fill in the end. J is TRBJ1-6 and V is TRBV5-1, with D possibly matching TRBD1 (6 bases). Trimming took 2 bases from V and 8 from J, leaving 14 bases between them. CDR3 length equals 15 residues. Germline CDR1 and CDR2: SGHRS and YFSETQ. The CDR3 protein is CASSFSLQGDSPLHF. CDR3 DNA (partial): TGCGCCAGCAGCTTCAGTCTACAGGGCGATTCACCC. Filled out from reference TRBV5-1 and TRBJ1-6, the complete variable domain reads KAGVTQTPRYLIKTRGQQVTLSCSPISGHRSVSWYQQTPGQGLQFLFEYFSETQRNKGNFPGRFSGRQFSNSRSEMNVSTLELGDSALYLCASSFSLQGDSPLHFGNGTRLTVT.

Ten or more counts support this clone. CDR3 sequence reads: CASSPRHENTEAFF. CDR3 DNA, as far as it was read: TGCGCCAGCAGCCCAAGACACGAGAACACTGAA. The gene calls are TRBV5-1 and TRBJ1-1; D is ambiguous. The read ends 3 residues early relative to the CDR3; the germline J gene fills the gap. The CDR3 is made up of 14 amino acids. CDR1 SGHRS and CDR2 YFSETQ come from the germline V gene. Deletions cut 4 bases from V and 1 base from J, with 11 bases between.

The table lists this clone with a few counts. The part of the CDR3 DNA that was read is TGCAGTGCTAGAGATATCCAGGGGAGTTCCTACGAG. Translating it yields CSARDIQGSSYE. The CDR3 as a whole reads CSARDIQGSSYEQYF. V is TRBV20-1 and J is TRBJ2-7, with a weak D call TRBD1 (6 bases). The read ends 3 residues shy of where the CDR3 ends; the end is completed using the germline J gene. Germline CDR1 and CDR2: DFQATT and SNEGSKA (reference sequence). Trimming removed 0 bases at V and 1 base at J, with 13 bases between. CDR3 length equals 15 residues.

Note on this clone: The read falls 3 residues short of the CDR3 end, and the missing part is taken from the germline J gene. The chain links TRBV25-1 to TRBJ2-7, with D tentatively TRBD2 (6 bases). The germline V gene has CDR1 MGHDK and CDR2 SYGVNS. CDR3 size: 13 residues. With 1 base removed from V and 6 bases from J, the gap between germline ends came to 10 bases. CDR3 DNA (partial): TGTGCCAGCAGTGAATTACCCGGGGGCGAG. It specifies CASSELPGGE. The full CDR3 protein reads CASSELPGGEQYF.